The 14 T cell receptor beta chains below all came from one sample that was sequenced in a study of blood T cell repertoires in COVID-19. Sequenced by immunoSEQ multiplex PCR; TCRdb stores in-frame clones only, minus some. The repertoire includes roughly 140,000 clones, roughly 80% of them detected once, and over 7% sits in the top ten. Sequencing input: peripheral blood. The receptors come from a man in his fifties or sixties with active or convalescent COVID-19.

The genes are TRBV7-9 and TRBJ1-5; D gene uncertain. The CDR3 runs 15 residues. Between the trimmed V and J ends, which lost 2 bases and 7 bases, there was a span of 15 bases. CDR1 is SEHNR and CDR2 is FQNEAQ in the germline V gene (reference sequence). CDR3 sequence (DNA): TGTGCCAGCAGCTTATATGGAGGGAGCGGACAGCCCCAGCATTTT. Its protein product is CASSLYGGSGQPQHF.

CDR3 nucleotides: TGTGCCAGCAGCCAGCGGGGCGGAGGCTCGTCTGAAGCTTTCTTT. Translating it yields CASSQRGGGSSEAFF. This chain joins TRBV7-3 and TRBJ1-1, with a tentative D call TRBD1 (5 bases). In germline, CDR1 is SGHTA, CDR2 FQGTGA. The CDR3 covers 15 residues. Trimming stripped 5 bases from V and 6 bases from J, with 19 bases between. Looking up the rest from reference TRBV7-3 and TRBJ1-1 gives the full variable domain: GAGVSQTPSNKVTEKGKYVELRCDPISGHTALYWYRQSLGQGPEFLIYFQGTGAADDSGLPNDRFFAVRPEGSVSTLKIQRTERGDSAVYLCASSQRGGGSSEAFFGQGTRLTVV.

The V and J genes are TRBV7-9 and TRBJ2-5; 10 bases are shared with TRBD2. There are 15 residues in the CDR3. The V gene's germline CDR1 is SEHNR and CDR2 FQNEAQ (reference sequence). Trimming removed 6 bases from V and 2 bases from J; junction bases left unmatched: 6. The CDR3 nucleotides read TGTGCCAGCAGTTCGGGACTAGCGAGACAAGAGACCCAGTACTTC. Translated: CASSSGLARQETQYF.

The chain has TRBV7-9 and TRBJ2-7, with 8 bases aligning to TRBD2. V trimming: 5 bases; J trimming: 7 bases; junction bases outside the gene matches: 10. The CDR3 is 14 residues long. CDR1 and CDR2 (germline): SEHNR, FQNEAQ (reference sequence). In DNA, the CDR3 is TGTGCCAGCAGCCCCCAGATAGCGGGGTGGGAGCAGTACTTC. It is translated as CASSPQIAGWEQYF.

The J gene is TRBJ1-6, the V gene TRBV5-4, with a tentative D call TRBD1 (5 bases). Germline V gene lookup returns CDR1 SGHNT and CDR2 YYREEE (reference sequence). The CDR3 sequence is 15 residues long. Between the trimmed V and J ends, which lost 0 bases and 10 bases, there was a span of 14 bases. DNA of the CDR3: TGTGCCAGCAGCTTGGATAGGACATTCGGCTCACCCCTCCACTTT. Its translation is CASSLDRTFGSPLHF. The entire variable domain, with the rest obtained from reference TRBV5-4 and TRBJ1-6, is as follows: ETGVTQSPTHLIKTRGQQVTLRCSSQSGHNTVSWYQQALGQGPQFIFQYYREEENGRGNFPPRFSGLQFPNYSSELNVNALELDDSALYLCASSLDRTFGSPLHFGNGTRLTVT.

The CDR3, as DNA: TGTGCCAGCAGCAGGATGAGACTAGCGGGAGTAGGGAATGAGCAGTTCTTC. It is translated as CASSRMRLAGVGNEQFF. This chain uses TRBV21-1 with TRBJ2-1; TRBD2 is the table's D call and was not checked against the DNA. TRBV21-1 is an annotated pseudogene. The CDR3 has 17 residues.

This chain joins TRBV9 and TRBJ2-7; D possibly corresponds to TRBD2 (6 bases). Germline CDR1 SGDLS, CDR2 YYNGEE. The CDR3 consists of 15 residues. V was shortened by 0 bases and J by 1 base, with 11 bases between the two germline ends. CDR3 residues: CASSVAGGESYEQYF. The CDR3 DNA reads TGTGCCAGCAGCGTAGCAGGAGGGGAGTCCTACGAGCAGTACTTC.

This chain links TRBV5-1 with TRBJ2-1, with 13 nucleotides matching TRBD2. After removal of 5 bases from V and 8 bases from J, the junction contained 7 bases not matched to a gene. The CDR3 extends over 15 amino acids. Germline lookup yields CDR1 SGHRS and CDR2 YFSETQ. CDR3 DNA sequence: TGCGCCAGCAGAACCACTAGCGGGAGGGCTGATGAGCAGTTCTTC. Amino acid sequence: CASRTTSGRADEQFF.

The chain recombines TRBV28 with TRBJ2-6; the match to TRBD1 covers 7 bases. V gave up 5 bases and J gave up 2 bases; unmatched junction bases: 6. Germline V gene data show CDR1 as MDHEN and CDR2 as SYDVKM. The length of the CDR3 is 16 residues. CDR3 coding DNA: TGTGCCAGCAGTCCACTGGGGACAGCTGGGGCCAACGTCCTGACTTTC. It codes for CASSPLGTAGANVLTF.

This clone was detected ten times or more. The chain couples TRBV6-1 to TRBJ1-5, with D unclear. From germline, CDR1 is MNHNS and CDR2 SASEGT. The V and J ends lost 3 bases and 0 bases respectively, with 12 bases between them. The CDR3 is made up of 16 amino acids. CDR3 loop: CASSDTATYSNQPQHF. DNA of the CDR3: TGTGCCAGCAGTGACACAGCTACCTATAGCAATCAGCCCCAGCATTTT.

The chain employs TRBV14 and TRBJ2-5, with 11 bases that match TRBD1. Per germline, CDR1 SGHDN and CDR2 FVKESK. V shed 4 bases, J shed 5 bases, and the junction held 3 bases outside the gene matches. The CDR3 is made up of 14 amino acids. For the CDR3, the DNA is TGTGCCAGCAGCCGGACAGGGGGCTTGGAGACCCAGTACTTC. Its protein is CASSRTGGLETQYF.

The chain joins TRBV9 to TRBJ1-1; 11 bases are shared with TRBD1. V shed 3 bases, J shed 4 bases, and the junction held 5 bases outside the gene matches. This CDR3 region has 15 residues. The germline CDR1 and CDR2 sequences are SGDLS and YYNGEE. The CDR3 bases are TGTGCCAGCAGCGCAACCGGGACAGGGGGCACTGAAGCTTTCTTT. This encodes CASSATGTGGTEAFF.

The chain uses TRBV14 and TRBJ1-1, with D uncertain. The CDR3 sequence is 13 residues long. From germline, CDR1 is SGHDN and CDR2 FVKESK. With 1 base removed from V and 5 bases from J, the gap between germline ends came to 8 bases. In nucleotides, the CDR3 is TGTGCCAGCAGCCAAGTTGCGGGGACTGAAGCTTTCTTT. It is translated as CASSQVAGTEAFF.

The rearrangement links TRBV28 to TRBJ1-2; 9 positions match TRBD1. V lost 5 bases, J lost 3 bases, and 10 bases stayed unmatched. Germline-derived CDR1 and CDR2 are MDHEN and SYDVKM. CDR3 length equals 16 residues. The CDR3 region has the DNA TGTGCCAGCAGTCCCCCGACAGGGGGTAACTACTATGGCTACACCTTC. Residues: CASSPPTGGNYYGYTF.